What follows are 9 T cell receptor beta chains derived from one specimen sequenced in a study of blood T cell repertoires in COVID-19. Assay used: immunoSEQ multiplex PCR; TCRdb lists only in-frame clones, some missing. Among about 240,000 clones listed, roughly four fifths were seen once. Sequenced sample: peripheral blood. These receptor sequences come from a young man who had recovered from COVID-19.

The chain carries TRBV7-9 and TRBJ1-1, with 7 bases lining up with TRBD1. CDR1 is SEHNR and CDR2 is FQNEAQ in the germline V gene (reference sequence). The ends lost 5 bases at V and 3 bases at J; junction bases unmatched: 3. This CDR3 has 13 residues. For the CDR3, the DNA is TGTGCCAGCAGCCAAGGGACAGACACTGAAGCTTTCTTT. Its protein product is CASSQGTDTEAFF.

The V gene is TRBV9, the J gene TRBJ1-2; D is possibly TRBD1 (6 bases). V was trimmed by 6 bases and J by 4 bases, leaving 13 bases between them. The CDR3 is made up of 13 amino acids. The germline V gene has CDR1 SGDLS and CDR2 YYNGEE. The CDR3 DNA follows: TGTGCCAGCACCCAACAGGGTTCCTATGGCTACACCTTC. This gives the protein CASTQQGSYGYTF. The variable domain in full, with the rest retrieved from reference TRBV9 and TRBJ1-2, is DSGVTQTPKHLITATGQRVTLRCSPRSGDLSVYWYQQSLDQGLQFLIQYYNGEERAKGNILERFSAQQFPDLHSELNLSSLELGDSALYFCASTQQGSYGYTFGSGTRLTVV.

V usage is TRBV19 and J usage is TRBJ2-2, with 8 bases aligning to TRBD1. This CDR3 has 14 amino acids. The J segment lost 4 bases and the V segment lost 10 bases, leaving 8 bases of the junction unmatched. Germline assignment: CDR1 LNHDA and CDR2 SQIVND (reference sequence). The CDR3: CATHRTGPTGELFF. The CDR3 DNA reads as TGTGCCACCCACCGGACAGGGCCCACCGGGGAGCTGTTTTTT.

In its sample, this clone was seen a few times. V gene TRBV29-1 combines with J gene TRBJ1-1; D not resolved. Germline V gene data show CDR1 as SQVTM and CDR2 as ANQGSEA. This CDR3 is built from 13 residues. Trimming stripped 3 bases from V and 1 base from J, with 9 bases between. The CDR3 sequence is CSVDHGRNTEAFF. CDR3 DNA sequence: TGCAGCGTTGATCACGGTCGGAACACTGAAGCTTTCTTT.

The chain couples TRBV7-2 to TRBJ2-3; perhaps TRBD2 as D (6 bases). This CDR3 contains 14 residues. The germline V and J ends were trimmed by 3 bases and 5 bases, with 12 bases remaining between them. Per germline, CDR1 SGHTA and CDR2 FQGNSA. This CDR3 is CASSFSGHGDTQYF. In DNA, the CDR3 is TGTGCCAGCAGCTTCAGCGGGCACGGAGATACGCAGTATTTT.

This clone appeared a single time. V usage is TRBV18 and J usage is TRBJ1-4; D is unclear. This CDR3 has 13 residues. Germline lookup yields CDR1 KGHSH and CDR2 LQKENI. The V and J ends lost 4 bases and 2 bases respectively, with 5 bases between them. CDR3 bases: TGTGCCAGCTCACGGGAGACTAATGAAAAACTGTTTTTT. It codes for CASSRETNEKLFF.

This clone came up a few times. V gene TRBV28 combines with J gene TRBJ2-2, with D unclear. The length of the CDR3 is 14 residues. V gave up 3 bases and J gave up 4 bases, with 9 bases separating them. Per the germline V gene, CDR1 is MDHEN and CDR2 is SYDVKM. CDR3 bases: TGTGCCAGCAGTTTCCTAAATGGCACCGGGGAGCTGTTTTTT. Translated, it gives CASSFLNGTGELFF.

V usage is TRBV6-5 and J usage is TRBJ1-2; D remains unclear. V was trimmed by 4 bases and J by 4 bases, leaving 7 bases between them. CDR1 and CDR2 from the germline V gene are MNHEY and SVGAGI. The CDR3 spans 12 residues. The CDR3 DNA sequence: TGTGCCAGCAGTTCGGGGATCTATGGCTACACCTTC. Its protein product is CASSSGIYGYTF.

The chain is built from TRBV5-1 and TRBJ1-2; no clear D. This CDR3 contains 18 residues. The germline CDR1 and CDR2 sequences are SGHRS and YFSETQ. Trimming took 0 bases from V and 0 from J, leaving 18 bases between them. The CDR3 loop is CASSLDSAIWRANYGYTF. Here the CDR3 DNA reads TGCGCCAGCAGCTTGGATTCAGCCATTTGGAGGGCTAACTATGGCTACACCTTC.